Listed below are T cell receptor beta chains from one sample, sequenced in a study of HIV-infected children after antiretroviral therapy interruption. TCRdb ran MiXCR on the 3' RACE reads and lists one entry per CDR3 protein. The sample lists 45,000 to 50,000 distinct CDR3 sequences, approximately 4% seen once, with 0.6% to 0.85% in the top ten. Sequencing was performed on CD45RA+ CD4+ T cells from PBMCs, pooled from several time points, taken from a donor given antiretroviral therapy, either interrupted or continuous. The receptors here all came from a pool of human donors with HIV. The conserved cysteine and the conserved F or W are not part of the CDR3 here.

cdr3_length,v_call,cdr3_aa
13,TRBV4-2,ASSQDERGLETQY
10,TRBV28,ASSDRRDTQY
13,TRBV10-3,AISELDRAHYGYT
14,TRBV4-1,ASSQPLAGARDTQY
9,TRBV10-3,AIGGYDEQF
10,TRBV5-6,ASSWGQNEQF
13,TRBV5-1,ASSWVGDDQETQY
13,TRBV5-1,ASSLVGRERGEQF
10,TRBV29-1,SVEENTGELF
11,TRBV2,ASGQDGNQPQH
12,TRBV6-6,ASLGQSGANVLT
12,TRBV7-2,ASSLKLRTDTQY
14,TRBV2,ASRQWGYSGANVLT
11,TRBV3-1,ASSPGLPYEQY
11,TRBV20-1,SAPGRNTGELF
15,TRBV6-1,ASSEGGTAFSNQPQH
11,TRBV20-1,SQVGLAKNIQY
12,TRBV25-1,ASRETAFHNEQF
12,TRBV5-1,ASSLGKGQETQY
19,TRBV20-1,SAPRSYGQGASSSYNSPLH
11,TRBV19,ASKGQGYNGYT
10,TRBV7-9,ASSPPAGELF
19,TRBV21-1,ASSKLQAAGPIGAWADTQY
13,TRBV28,ASSPRTSGRDTQY
17,TRBV28,ALIPLLGRRTGVRDTQY
12,TRBV28,ASSLTIGNSPLH
13,TRBV11-2,ASSFRGQGDNEQF
12,TRBV29-1,SVGRGLQHTEAF
11,TRBV6-1,ASSELTSNEQY
13,TRBV2,ATNRDGYSNQPQH